A selection of T cell receptor beta chains follows, all from one sample in a study of cytomegalovirus exposure and HLA in healthy donors. Sequencing was performed with immunoSEQ multiplex PCR; in TCRdb, only in-frame clones are kept and a portion is missing. The sample shows some 250,000 clones, about four fifths of them seen only once. Sequenced input: PBMCs. These TCRs come from a woman aged 40 to 50 in good health and CMV-seropositive. CDR3s include the opening cysteine and the closing phenylalanine or tryptophan. The order of the fields is clone size, V gene, D gene, J gene, CDR3 DNA, CDR3 protein. The D gene is left open where the match is weak. The size of a clone is reported for some rows only, either as once, few or many, or as a class for expanded clones.

-	TRBV7-6	-	TRBJ2-1	TGTGCCAGCAGCTTCTATAGCAATGAGCAGTTCTTC	CASSFYSNEQFF
-	TRBV9	TRBD2	TRBJ2-1	TGTGCCAGCAGCGTAGGGCTAGCGGGAGGGCTGGGTGAGCAGTTCTTC	CASSVGLAGGLGEQFF
few	TRBV2	-	TRBJ1-6	TGTGCCAGCGCGAAACGCGTAAGCTCCTATAATTCACCCCTCCACTTT	CASAKRVSSYNSPLHF
-	TRBV6-5	TRBD2	TRBJ2-2	TGTGCCAGCACTTGGACTAGCGTCACCGGGGAGCTGTTTTTT	CASTWTSVTGELFF
-	TRBV7-9	TRBD1	TRBJ2-1	TGTGCCAGCAGCTTAGGGACAGGGGGGGATGAGCAGTTCTTC	CASSLGTGGDEQFF
few	TRBV18	TRBD1	TRBJ2-1	TGTGCCAGCTCACCGGGACAGGGGACATACAATGAGCAGTTCTTC	CASSPGQGTYNEQFF
few	TRBV4-3	TRBD1	TRBJ1-1	TGCGCCAGCAGCCCCTTTGGACAGGGGTCGATGAACACTGAAGCTTTCTTT	CASSPFGQGSMNTEAFF
-	TRBV4-1	TRBD1	TRBJ2-7	TGCGCCAGCAGCCAAGAGGGGACAGTGTCCTACGAGCAGTACTTC	CASSQEGTVSYEQYF
-	TRBV28	-	TRBJ1-4	TGTGCCAGCAGATCACCGGGAGGCTTTAATGAAAAACTGTTTTTT	CASRSPGGFNEKLFF
few	TRBV11-2	-	TRBJ2-6	TGTGCCAGCAGCTTAGTCCGGAGCTCTGGGGCCAACGTCCTGACTTTC	CASSLVRSSGANVLTF
-	TRBV6-5	TRBD1	TRBJ1-2	TGTGCCAGCAGTCCCCTGGCACAGGGGGCAGGAGGCTACACCTTC	CASSPLAQGAGGYTF
-	TRBV5-6	-	TRBJ2-2	TGTGCCAGCAGCCCTGTTGGGGGAGGCACCGGGGAGCTGTTTTTT	CASSPVGGGTGELFF
-	TRBV7-9	-	TRBJ1-4	TGTTCCAGCAGCTTAGCGCGTCCGGGGGAAAAACTGTTTTTT	CSSSLARPGEKLFF
-	TRBV2	-	TRBJ2-1	TGTGCCAGCAGTCTCACAGGAGACAATGAGCAGTTCTTC	CASSLTGDNEQFF
-	TRBV11-2	TRBD2	TRBJ2-1	TGTGCCAGCAGCCTAGCGGACGCAGGGGAGCAGTTCTTC	CASSLADAGEQFF
-	TRBV5-4	TRBD2	TRBJ2-3	TGTGCCAGCAGCCAAAATAGCGGGGGCACAGATACGCAGTATTTT	CASSQNSGGTDTQYF
-	TRBV4-2	TRBD2	TRBJ2-1	TGTGCCAGCAGCCAAGAGGCTCTAGCGGGAGTAAGGGGCTATGAGCAGTTCTTC	CASSQEALAGVRGYEQFF
-	TRBV6-1	-	TRBJ2-1	TGTGCCAGCAGGAGGGGGTATGAGCAGTTCTTC	CASRRGYEQFF
-	TRBV5-8	-	TRBJ1-3	TGTGCCAGCAGCCTGAACGGGGACAACTACTCTGGAAACACCATATATTTT	CASSLNGDNYSGNTIYF
-	TRBV7-9	TRBD1	TRBJ1-2	TGTTCCAGCAGCCGTGGGACAGGGGGCATCCAGGATGGCTACACCTTC	CSSSRGTGGIQDGYTF
-	TRBV18	TRBD1	TRBJ1-2	TGTGCCAGCTCACCACCGGACAGGCCTAACTATGGCTACACCTTC	CASSPPDRPNYGYTF
-	TRBV5-1	TRBD1	TRBJ1-4	TGCGCCAGCAGCAGGACAGGGCAGAGTGAAAAACTGTTTTTT	CASSRTGQSEKLFF
-	TRBV7-2	-	TRBJ1-2	TGTGCCAGCAGCTTAGCCGTAACAGGGAACTATGGCTACACCTTC	CASSLAVTGNYGYTF
-	TRBV7-2	TRBD1	TRBJ1-1	TGTGCCAGCAGCTCTACAGGGGTTCGGAACACTGAAGCTTTCTTT	CASSSTGVRNTEAFF
once	TRBV28	-	TRBJ1-1	TGTGCCAGCAGTTTATACGTAGGGGACATTTTGAACACTGAAGCTTTCTTT	CASSLYVGDILNTEAFF
-	TRBV4-1	TRBD1	TRBJ1-1	TGCGCCAGCAGCCATGGACGGGCCAGGGGGCACACTGAAGCTTTCTTT	CASSHGRARGHTEAFF
-	TRBV30	-	TRBJ1-6	TGTGCCTGGAGCCTGGGACTGCTTTATAATTCACCCCTCCACTTT	CAWSLGLLYNSPLHF
-	TRBV29-1	TRBD1	TRBJ1-1	TGCAGCGCACGAACAGGGGGCGAAACTGAAGCTTTCTTT	CSARTGGETEAFF
-	TRBV6-5	TRBD2	TRBJ2-3	TGTGCCAGCAGCCCGGGGGGAGGGCCTGGGAATACGCAGTATTTT	CASSPGGGPGNTQYF
-	TRBV18	-	TRBJ2-7	TGTGCCAGCTCACCCTCTCGACAAACCTACGAGCAGTACTTC	CASSPSRQTYEQYF
-	TRBV30	TRBD2	TRBJ2-5	TGTGCCTGGAGTGTGAAGAAGGGGGGCCAGCGGGGGGCCAGAGGGACCCAGTACTTC	CAWSVKKGGQRGARGTQYF
-	TRBV10-2	TRBD2	TRBJ2-7	TGCGCCAGCAGTGACGAACTAGCGGGCAACTACGAGCAGTACTTC	CASSDELAGNYEQYF
-	TRBV4-3	-	TRBJ2-3	TGCGCCAGCAGCCAAGATTTTACAGCGGACTATTTTTATACGCAGTATTTT	CASSQDFTADYFYTQYF
-	TRBV14	-	TRBJ2-5	TGTGCCAGCAGCCAAGATACATCTTGGTCGGAGACCCAGTACTTC	CASSQDTSWSETQYF
few	TRBV14	-	TRBJ1-1	TGTGCCAGCAGCCTGGGCAGCTACGCTGAAGCTTTCTTT	CASSLGSYAEAFF
-	TRBV15	-	TRBJ2-5	TGTGCCACCCGACCTCCGGGTAGGGAGACCCAGTACTTC	CATRPPGRETQYF
-	TRBV5-4	TRBD1	TRBJ2-5	TGTGCCAGCAGCTTGGGAAGGGGGCCGCGAGAGACCCAGTACTTC	CASSLGRGPRETQYF
once	TRBV7-6	TRBD2	TRBJ2-3	TGTGCCAGCAGCTTTAGCGGGAGTAAAGGGGATACGCAGTATTTT	CASSFSGSKGDTQYF
-	TRBV7-2	-	TRBJ1-3	TGTGCCAGCAGCTTAGGGGGGCTGCTAACCTCTGGAAACACCATATATTTT	CASSLGGLLTSGNTIYF
-	TRBV7-9	-	TRBJ1-1	TGTTCCAGCAGCCCCGCGGTGGGAGGGGTTGAAGCTTTCTTT	CSSSPAVGGVEAFF
once	TRBV5-6	TRBD1	TRBJ1-1	TGTGCCAGCAGCAGCGGGACAGGCCGGGGAATAAGTACTGAAGCTTTCTTT	CASSSGTGRGISTEAFF
-	TRBV6-1	-	TRBJ1-2	TGTGCCAGCAGGCTTGGGAGTGGTTCATTTTATGGCTACACCTTC	CASRLGSGSFYGYTF
-	TRBV9	-	TRBJ2-1	TGTGCCAGCAGCATGGATTCAGGCACCCGCTCCTACAATGAGCAGTTCTTC	CASSMDSGTRSYNEQFF
-	TRBV6-1	-	TRBJ2-1	TGTGCCAGCAGTGAAGGACGGAATCCTCCTCGGGAGCACAATGAGCAGTTCTTC	CASSEGRNPPREHNEQFF
-	TRBV5-8	TRBD1	TRBJ2-5	TGTGCCAGCAGCAAGGACCAGGGGGCTGGGGAGACCCAGTACTTC	CASSKDQGAGETQYF
-	TRBV7-9	-	TRBJ2-7	TGTGCCAGCAGCCGGGACAAGGGATACGAGCAGTACTTC	CASSRDKGYEQYF
once	TRBV4-1	TRBD2	TRBJ2-7	TGCGCCAGCAGCCTTAGCGGGGGGACTGACTACGAGCAGTACTTC	CASSLSGGTDYEQYF
-	TRBV9	TRBD2	TRBJ2-5	TGTGCCAGCAGCCCACATCCCCGGGCGGGGGGTTTAGAGACCCAGTACTTC	CASSPHPRAGGLETQYF
-	TRBV6-5	-	TRBJ2-7	TGTGCCAGTACGAACCTAGGGAGCTACGAGCAGTACTTC	CASTNLGSYEQYF
-	TRBV10-3	-	TRBJ1-1	TGTGCCATCAGGATTACAGGGAACACTGAAGCTTTCTTT	CAIRITGNTEAFF
-	TRBV18	TRBD2	TRBJ2-2	TGTGCCAGCTCACCTCGGACTAGCGGGAGGAACACCGGGGAGCTGTTTTTT	CASSPRTSGRNTGELFF
-	TRBV15	TRBD1	TRBJ2-3	TGTGCCACCAGCGGTCGAACGGGGACAGGGGGAACAGATACGCAGTATTTT	CATSGRTGTGGTDTQYF
-	TRBV5-1	TRBD1	TRBJ2-6	TGCGCCAGCAGCTCCCGGACAGGGCGACCCTCTGGGGCCAACGTCCTGACTTTC	CASSSRTGRPSGANVLTF
-	TRBV6-5	TRBD1	TRBJ1-1	TGTGCCAGCAGTTCGACAGGGTTTGAAGCTTTCTTT	CASSSTGFEAFF